Presented here are 27 T cell receptor beta chains from one specimen sequenced in a study of blood T cells in healthy people across ages. It was with a sample-barcoded 5' primer and a J-beta primer mix that a second PCR of roughly 7 to 12 cycles was run. TCRdb re-called the 5' RACE reads with MiXCR, one entry per CDR3 protein. The repertoire includes under 1,100,000 distinct CDR3 sequences, approximately 26% of them detected once, and less than 0.85% sits in the top ten. These records were also assigned to another study, of T cells of mothers and their children.

The sequencing sample was made of blood. These receptors originate from a girl between 2 and 10 years old in good health.

Turning to this clonotype: Relative to the germline gene, one junction end is altered; a read error may explain this. The CDR3 loop reads CASRLDGTYEQYF. As DNA, the CDR3 is TGTGCCAGCAGATTAGACGGAACCTACGAGCAGTACTTC. V and J are TRBV7-9 and TRBJ2-1; no definite D call. The J call may be incorrect, as the DNA end agrees better with TRBJ2-7. Germline V gives CDR1 SEHNR, CDR2 FQNEAQ (reference sequence). The CDR3 length is 13 residues.

The chain has TRBV20-1 and TRBJ1-1, with 7 bases aligning to TRBD1. The CDR3 contains 14 residues. V dropped 6 bases and J dropped 4; count of bases not matched to a gene: 11. Per the germline V gene, CDR1 is DFQATT and CDR2 is SNEGSKA (reference sequence). In nucleotides, the CDR3 is TGCAGTGCCACCCCCGACAGGGTGCTCACTGAAGCTTTCTTT. This codes for CSATPDRVLTEAFF.

This chain links TRBV7-9 with TRBJ2-1; TRBD2 might be the D (6 bases). The J call may be in error: the DNA end matches TRBJ2-7 better. The CDR3 loop spans 12 amino acids. The V gene's germline CDR1 is SEHNR and CDR2 FQNEAQ (reference sequence). The chain's CDR3 is CASSSSWEEQYF. Here the CDR3 DNA reads TGTGCCAGCAGCTCTAGCTGGGAGGAACAGTACTTC.

The chain recombines TRBV7-9 with TRBJ2-5; D gene uncertain. This CDR3 spans 14 amino acids. Looked up from germline, CDR1 is SEHNR and CDR2 is FQNEAQ (reference sequence). V was trimmed by 3 bases and J by 4 bases, leaving 12 bases between them. The CDR3 region has the DNA TGTGCCAGCAGCTTTTCCGGCGACCCAGAGACCCAGTACTTC. Protein product: CASSFSGDPETQYF.

CDR3 sequence: CASSLGLAVQDEQFF. The DNA of the CDR3 is TGTGCCAGCAGCTTGGGACTAGCCGTCCAGGATGAGCAGTTCTTC. The V gene is TRBV7-9, the J gene TRBJ2-1, with 9 bases matching TRBD2. Unmatched junction bases numbered 8, after V lost 3 bases and J lost 8 bases. CDR1 is SEHNR and CDR2 is FQNEAQ in the germline V gene (reference sequence). The CDR3 totals 15 residues.

V is TRBV3-1 and J is TRBJ2-5; weak D call: TRBD2 (5 bases). Trimming took 4 bases from V and 2 from J, leaving 11 bases between them. Germline values: CDR1 LGHDT, CDR2 YNNKEL (reference sequence). The CDR3 contains 14 residues. The DNA for the CDR3 is TGTGCCAGCAGCCTAATTCCGGGACAAGAGACCCAGTACTTC. The encoded protein is CASSLIPGQETQYF.

CDR3 protein: CSARDLGPVGSGNYEQYF. In DNA, the CDR3 is TGCAGTGCTAGAGATTTGGGTCCGGTTGGGTCGGGGAACTACGAGCAGTACTTC. This chain connects TRBV20-1 to TRBJ2-7, with a possible D match to TRBD2 (5 bases). CDR3 length equals 18 residues. Germline V gene lookup returns CDR1 DFQATT and CDR2 SNEGSKA (reference sequence). V was trimmed by 0 bases and J by 3 bases, leaving 24 bases between them.

This clonotype was picked up many times. The chain has TRBV6-4 and TRBJ2-3; 7 nucleotides align to TRBD2. CDR1 MRHNA and CDR2 SNTAGT come from the germline V gene. The CDR3 is made up of 14 amino acids. J was trimmed by 3 bases and V by 5 bases; bases with no gene match: 5. The CDR3 sequence is CASSPGLVTDTQYF. The CDR3 bases are TGTGCCAGCAGTCCCGGACTAGTAACAGATACGCAGTATTTT.

The chain is built from TRBV29-1 and TRBJ2-1; D is ambiguous. The CDR3 is 11 amino acids. Trimming shortened V by 5 bases and J by 7 bases, and 9 bases separated the two germline ends. Germline assignment: CDR1 SQVTM and CDR2 ANQGSEA. This CDR3 reads CSVHVGNEQFF. For the CDR3, the DNA is TGCAGCGTTCATGTGGGAAATGAGCAGTTCTTC.

The chain links TRBV27 to TRBJ2-4, with 7 positions matching TRBD1. The V and J ends lost 7 bases and 2 bases, in that order; junction bases with no gene match: 5. Germline V lookup: CDR1 MNHEY, CDR2 SMNVEV (reference sequence). This CDR3 comprises 14 residues. CDR3 nucleotides: TGTGCCAGCAAAGTACAGGGGTCCAAAAACATTCAGTACTTC. It yields the protein CASKVQGSKNIQYF.

J is TRBJ2-1 and V is TRBV28; 10 positions agree with TRBD2. With 7 bases clipped from V and 1 base from J, the junction kept 4 bases outside the gene matches. Germline CDR1 and CDR2: MDHEN and SYDVKM. This CDR3 contains 15 residues. CDR3 region: CASTSSGSSYNEQFF. The CDR3 coding sequence is TGTGCCAGCACCTCTAGCGGGAGTTCCTACAATGAGCAGTTCTTC.

The gene calls are TRBV7-3 and TRBJ2-2, with TRBD1 identical over 8 bases. V was pared by 0 bases and J by 7 bases, with 7 bases of the junction left unmatched. Germline V gene lookup returns CDR1 SGHTA and CDR2 FQGTGA. The CDR3 has 16 residues. The CDR3 here is CASSLTRQGAIGELFF. The CDR3 region has the DNA TGTGCCAGCAGCTTAACGAGGCAGGGGGCTATCGGGGAGCTGTTTTTT.

This clonotype was counted a few times. V and J are TRBV6-1 and TRBJ2-7, with a possible D match to TRBD2 (6 bases). Germline loops: CDR1 MNHNS, CDR2 SASEGT. The CDR3 has 14 amino acids. Trimming left V 1 base short and J 3 bases short, with 10 bases between. The CDR3 DNA sequence: TGTGCCAGCAGTGAAGTGGGGGGATACTACGAGCAGTACTTC. Translation gives CASSEVGGYYEQYF.

The chain is built from TRBV12-3 or TRBV12-4 and TRBJ1-1, with D possibly being TRBD1 (6 bases). The CDR3 has 13 residues. V was cut by 8 bases and J by 1 base, with 11 bases left in between. CDR3 in DNA: TGTGCCAGCGGTAGACAGGCGAACACTGAAGCTTTCTTT. It codes for CASGRQANTEAFF.

This clonotype was seen more than once but under ten times. CDR3 in amino acids: CASSLGRGRNQPQHF. Here the CDR3 DNA reads TGTGCCAGCAGCTTAGGGCGGGGGCGCAATCAGCCCCAGCATTTT. This chain uses TRBV7-2 with TRBJ1-5; a possible D gene is TRBD1 (6 bases). Deletions cut 1 base from V and 2 bases from J, with 9 bases between. The CDR3 spans 15 residues. The V gene's germline CDR1 is SGHTA and CDR2 FQGNSA.

The V and J genes are TRBV7-2 and TRBJ2-2; weak D call: TRBD2 (5 bases). The ends were cut back, 4 bases at V and 11 bases at J, with 11 bases in the middle. Germline CDR1 SGHTA, CDR2 FQGNSA. The length of the CDR3 is 12 residues. CDR3 bases: TGTGCCAGCAGCTACACAAGGACTGAGCTGTTTTTT. It is translated as CASSYTRTELFF.

This clonotype was seen only a few times. The chain combines TRBV7-2 with TRBJ2-3; D unresolved. The germline V gene has CDR1 SGHTA and CDR2 FQGNSA. This CDR3 contains 15 residues. Trimming shortened V by 5 bases and J by 3 bases, and 15 bases separated the two germline ends. In nucleotides, the CDR3 is TGTGCCAGCAGCCCTCTGGTTATTCAGACAGATACGCAGTATTTT. Protein: CASSPLVIQTDTQYF.

This clonotype has more than one count but fewer than ten. This chain links TRBV7-2 with TRBJ1-1; D is unclear. The CDR3 totals 12 residues. Germline CDR1 is SGHTA and CDR2 is FQGNSA. Trimming took off 6 bases at V and 8 bases at J, with 13 bases between the two ends. The CDR3 loop reads CASSQLKREAFF. In nucleotides, the CDR3 is TGTGCCAGCAGTCAACTCAAACGGGAAGCTTTCTTT.

The chain joins TRBV29-1 to TRBJ1-2, with D uncertain. CDR3 length: 13 amino acids. Germline-derived CDR1 and CDR2 are SQVTM and ANQGSEA. The V end was cut by 5 bases, the J end by 2 bases, with 12 bases between. CDR3 region: CSVIPFMNYGYTF. The CDR3 region has the DNA TGCAGCGTTATCCCCTTTATGAACTATGGCTACACCTTC.

A few counts support this clonotype. The chain combines TRBV4-2 with TRBJ1-1; D is uncertain. The CDR3 length is 13 residues. Germline CDR1 is LGHNA and CDR2 is YNFKEQ. The V end was cut by 4 bases, the J end by 5 bases, with 11 bases between. The CDR3 DNA reads TGTGCCAGCAGCCGAATGATGGTGACTGAAGCTTTCTTT. Protein sequence: CASSRMMVTEAFF.

The chain carries TRBV21-1 and TRBJ2-1; the DNA was not used to check the table's D call, TRBD2. TRBV21-1 is designated a pseudogene. The length of the CDR3 is 20 residues. CDR3 residues: CACSLPPVLAGGTDYNEQFF. In DNA, the CDR3 is TGTGCCTGCAGCCTCCCGCCCGTTCTAGCGGGAGGGACAGACTACAATGAGCAGTTCTTC.

CDR3 sequence: CASGSLVTGETQYF. The CDR3 bases are TGTGCCAGCGGTTCCTTAGTTACGGGAGAGACCCAGTACTTC. This chain connects TRBV6-5 to TRBJ2-5; no clear D. The V gene's germline CDR1 is MNHEY and CDR2 SVGAGI. V was clipped by 8 bases and J by 4 bases, with 17 bases between them. The CDR3 has 14 residues.

The table lists this clonotype with a few counts. This chain joins TRBV9 and TRBJ1-1, with TRBD1 identical over 8 bases. There are 16 residues in the CDR3. Germline-derived CDR1 and CDR2 are SGDLS and YYNGEE. V shed 3 bases and J 2 bases; nucleotides not matched to a gene: 9. This CDR3 reads CASSGEMTGENTEAFF. CDR3 in DNA: TGTGCCAGCAGCGGAGAAATGACAGGGGAAAACACTGAAGCTTTCTTT.

This clonotype was observed a few times. This chain joins TRBV5-1 and TRBJ1-2; TRBD1 agrees at 9 bases. The CDR3 is 14 residues long. The V segment lost 3 bases and the J segment 3 bases; nucleotides outside the gene matches: 3. Germline V gene lookup returns CDR1 SGHRS and CDR2 YFSETQ. The CDR3 spells CASSSRTGDYGYTF. The CDR3 nucleotides read TGCGCCAGCAGCTCCCGGACAGGGGACTATGGCTACACCTTC.

This clonotype was observed a handful of times. The chain links TRBV28 to TRBJ2-5; D perhaps matches TRBD1 (5 bases). CDR3 length equals 14 residues. CDR1 MDHEN and CDR2 SYDVKM come from the germline V gene. Trimming removed 3 bases at V and 2 bases at J, with 10 bases between. In DNA, the CDR3 is TGTGCCAGCAGTTTTGGACACCTTCAAGAGACCCAGTACTTC. This gives the protein CASSFGHLQETQYF.

This clonotype has a handful of counts. The chain carries TRBV2 and TRBJ1-2; 10 nucleotides line up with TRBD1. V was clipped by 9 bases and J by 7 bases; unmatched bases: 8. From germline, CDR1 is SNHLY and CDR2 FYNNEI. The CDR3 has 13 amino acids. The CDR3 spells CASDRGRGSGYTF. In DNA form, the CDR3 reads TGTGCCAGTGACAGGGGGCGCGGTTCTGGCTACACCTTC.

This clonotype was seen a single time. The chain combines TRBV14 with TRBJ2-5; no clear D gene. The length of the CDR3 is 12 residues. Germline CDR1 SGHDN, CDR2 FVKESK. The V end lost 5 bases, the J end lost 5 bases, and 9 bases lay between the germline ends. CDR3 sequence reads: CASSKNPETQYF. CDR3 sequence (DNA): TGTGCCAGCAGCAAAAACCCGGAGACCCAGTACTTC.